These 7 T cell receptor beta chains were sequenced from one sample in a study of blood T cell repertoires in COVID-19. Measured with immunoSEQ multiplex PCR; TCRdb has only the in-frame clones, and not every one. Among some 45,000 clones listed, around 93% were seen once. Source material: peripheral blood. The source of these receptors is a human donor in a cohort sampled during active COVID-19.

The chain employs TRBV7-9 and TRBJ1-4, with D perhaps matching TRBD1 (6 bases). Trimming left V 2 bases short and J 7 bases short, with 8 bases between. From germline, CDR1 is SEHNR and CDR2 FQNEAQ (reference sequence). The CDR3 extends over 13 amino acids. The CDR3 protein is CASSLLQGEKLFF. CDR3 bases: TGTGCCAGCAGCTTATTACAGGGTGAAAAACTGTTTTTT.

The chain combines TRBV28 with TRBJ1-5; D is perhaps TRBD1 (6 bases). V lost 8 bases and J lost 15, with 14 bases in between. The CDR3 runs to 10 residues. Per germline, CDR1 MDHEN and CDR2 SYDVKM. The CDR3 DNA is TGTGCCAGCGGCGAGGGGGATCGGCATTTT. Residues: CASGEGDRHF.

The chain joins TRBV9 to TRBJ2-5; 10 bases agree with TRBD2. Looked up from germline, CDR1 is SGDLS and CDR2 is YYNGEE. V gave up 3 bases and J gave up 5 bases; unmatched junction bases: 10. The CDR3 is 16 amino acids. The CDR3 DNA sequence: TGTGCCAGCAGCGCCAGCGGGGGGGCCAGTTGGGAGACCCAGTACTTC. This translates into CASSASGGASWETQYF.

This CDR3 reads CSVDQGGGQPQHF. The CDR3 nucleotides are TGCAGCGTTGACCAGGGAGGGGGTCAGCCCCAGCATTTT. V usage is TRBV29-1 and J usage is TRBJ1-5; perhaps TRBD1 as D (6 bases). The V gene lost 3 bases and the J gene lost 6 bases, with 12 bases spanning the gap. Per the germline V gene, CDR1 is SQVTM and CDR2 is ANQGSEA. This CDR3 contains 13 residues.

The rearrangement joins TRBV5-4 to TRBJ2-1; 8 bases fit TRBD1. The CDR3 has 16 residues. The ends lost 4 bases at V and 7 bases at J; junction bases unmatched: 13. Germline V gene sequence: CDR1 SGHNT, CDR2 YYREEE (reference sequence). This chain's CDR3 is CASSLGDQGAANEQFF. Written as DNA, the CDR3 is TGTGCCAGCAGCCTAGGAGATCAGGGGGCCGCAAATGAGCAGTTCTTC.

The gene calls are TRBV6-5 and TRBJ1-5; D possibly corresponds to TRBD1 (6 bases). The CDR3 has 14 residues. Germline loops: CDR1 MNHEY, CDR2 SVGAGI. V lost 8 bases to trimming and J lost 4 bases, with 15 bases between them. Here the CDR3 reads CASLPFDRNQPQHF. The CDR3, as DNA: TGTGCCAGCCTGCCTTTTGACAGGAATCAGCCCCAGCATTTT.

This chain joins TRBV27 and TRBJ1-6; 7 bases match TRBD1. V lost 8 bases to trimming and J lost 9 bases; unmatched junction nucleotides: 4. Germline V gives CDR1 MNHEY, CDR2 SMNVEV (reference sequence). This CDR3 spans 12 amino acids. The CDR3 region has the DNA TGTGCCAGCTCAGGGGGGCTTTCACCCCTCCACTTT. Its protein product is CASSGGLSPLHF.